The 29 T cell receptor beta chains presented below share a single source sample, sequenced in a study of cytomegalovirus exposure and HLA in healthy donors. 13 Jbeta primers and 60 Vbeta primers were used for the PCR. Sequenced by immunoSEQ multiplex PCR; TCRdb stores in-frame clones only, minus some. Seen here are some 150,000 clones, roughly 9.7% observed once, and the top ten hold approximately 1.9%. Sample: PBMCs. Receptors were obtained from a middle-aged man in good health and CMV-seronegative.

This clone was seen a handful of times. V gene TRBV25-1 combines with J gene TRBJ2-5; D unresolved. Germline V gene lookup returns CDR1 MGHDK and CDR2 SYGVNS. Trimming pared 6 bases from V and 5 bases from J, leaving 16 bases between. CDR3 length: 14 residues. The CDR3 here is CASRTGWVDETQYF. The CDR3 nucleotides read TGTGCCAGCAGGACGGGTTGGGTAGACGAGACCCAGTACTTC.

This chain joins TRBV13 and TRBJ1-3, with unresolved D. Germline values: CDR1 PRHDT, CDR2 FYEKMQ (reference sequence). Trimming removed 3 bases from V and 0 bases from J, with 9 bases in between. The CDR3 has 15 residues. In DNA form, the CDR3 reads TGTGCCAGCAGCTTTCAGGACTACTCTGGAAACACCATATATTTT. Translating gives CASSFQDYSGNTIYF.

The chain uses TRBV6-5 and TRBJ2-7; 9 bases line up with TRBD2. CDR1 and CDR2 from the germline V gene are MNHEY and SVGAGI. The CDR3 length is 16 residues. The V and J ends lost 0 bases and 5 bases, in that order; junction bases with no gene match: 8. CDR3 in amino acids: CASSYSRASGVHEQYF. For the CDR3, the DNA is TGTGCCAGCAGTTACTCGAGGGCTAGCGGGGTTCACGAGCAGTACTTC.

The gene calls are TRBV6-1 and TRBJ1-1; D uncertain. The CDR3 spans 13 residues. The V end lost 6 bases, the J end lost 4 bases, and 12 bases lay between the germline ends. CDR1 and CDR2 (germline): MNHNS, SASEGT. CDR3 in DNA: TGTGCCAGCAGCCTCGGGGTGACCACTGAAGCTTTCTTT. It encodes CASSLGVTTEAFF.

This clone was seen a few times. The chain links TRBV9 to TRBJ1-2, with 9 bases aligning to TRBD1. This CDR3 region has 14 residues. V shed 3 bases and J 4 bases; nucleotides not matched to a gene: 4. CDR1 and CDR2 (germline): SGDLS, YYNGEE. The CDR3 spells CASSEGQGSYGYTF. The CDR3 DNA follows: TGTGCCAGCAGCGAGGGACAGGGTTCCTATGGCTACACCTTC.

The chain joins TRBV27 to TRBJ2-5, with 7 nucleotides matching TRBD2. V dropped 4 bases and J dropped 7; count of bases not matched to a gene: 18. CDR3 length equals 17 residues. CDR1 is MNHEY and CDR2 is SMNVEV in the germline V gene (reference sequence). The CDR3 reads CASSSPPSGVVPGTQYF. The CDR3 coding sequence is TGTGCCAGCAGTTCCCCTCCGAGCGGGGTAGTGCCTGGGACCCAGTACTTC.

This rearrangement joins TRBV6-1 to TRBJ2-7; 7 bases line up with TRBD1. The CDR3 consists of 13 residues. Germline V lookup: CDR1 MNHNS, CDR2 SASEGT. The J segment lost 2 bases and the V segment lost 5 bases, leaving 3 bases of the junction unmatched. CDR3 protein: CASSRQGPYEQYF. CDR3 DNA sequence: TGTGCCAGCAGTAGACAGGGACCCTACGAGCAGTACTTC.

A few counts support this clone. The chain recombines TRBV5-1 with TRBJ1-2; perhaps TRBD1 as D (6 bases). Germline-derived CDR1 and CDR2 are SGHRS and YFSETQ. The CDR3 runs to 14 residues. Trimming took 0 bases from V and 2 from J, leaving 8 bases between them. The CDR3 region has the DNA TGCGCCAGCAGCTTGGAAGGGACAAACTATGGCTACACCTTC. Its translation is CASSLEGTNYGYTF.

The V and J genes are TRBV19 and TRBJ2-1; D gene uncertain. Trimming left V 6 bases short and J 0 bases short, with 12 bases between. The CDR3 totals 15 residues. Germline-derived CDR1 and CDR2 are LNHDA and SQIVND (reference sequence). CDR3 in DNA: TGTGCCAGTAGCAACCTTAGGAGCTCCTACAATGAGCAGTTCTTC. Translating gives CASSNLRSSYNEQFF.

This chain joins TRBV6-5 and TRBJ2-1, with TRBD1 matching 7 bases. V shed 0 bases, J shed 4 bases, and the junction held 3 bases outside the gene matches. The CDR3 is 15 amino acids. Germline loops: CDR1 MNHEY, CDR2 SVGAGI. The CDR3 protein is CASSYSGQEYNEQFF. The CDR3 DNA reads TGTGCCAGCAGTTACTCCGGACAGGAGTACAATGAGCAGTTCTTC.

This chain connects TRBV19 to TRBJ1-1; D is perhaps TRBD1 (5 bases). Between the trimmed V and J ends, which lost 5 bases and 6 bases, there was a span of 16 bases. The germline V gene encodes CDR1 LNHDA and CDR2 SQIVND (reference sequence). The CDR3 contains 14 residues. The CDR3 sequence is CASSRLGRGPEAFF. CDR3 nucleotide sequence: TGTGCCAGTAGTCGACTTGGGAGGGGCCCTGAAGCTTTCTTT. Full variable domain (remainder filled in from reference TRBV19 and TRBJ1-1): DGGITQSPKYLFRKEGQNVTLSCEQNLNHDAMYWYRQDPGQGLRLIYYSQIVNDFQKGDIAEGYSVSREKKESFPLTVTSAQKNPTAFYLCASSRLGRGPEAFFGQGTRLTVV.

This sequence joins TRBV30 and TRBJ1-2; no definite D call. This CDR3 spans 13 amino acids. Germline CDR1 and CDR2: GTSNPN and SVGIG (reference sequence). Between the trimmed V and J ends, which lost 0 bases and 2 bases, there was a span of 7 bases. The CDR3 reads CAWSVEQNYGYTF. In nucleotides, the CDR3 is TGTGCCTGGAGTGTAGAACAGAACTATGGCTACACCTTC.

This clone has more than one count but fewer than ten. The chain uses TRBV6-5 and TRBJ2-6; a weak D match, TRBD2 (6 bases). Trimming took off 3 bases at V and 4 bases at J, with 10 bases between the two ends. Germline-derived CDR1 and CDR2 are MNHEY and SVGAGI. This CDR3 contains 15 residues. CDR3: CASSYTGVGANVLTF. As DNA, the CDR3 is TGTGCCAGCAGTTATACGGGGGTCGGGGCCAACGTCCTGACTTTC.

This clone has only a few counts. As DNA, the CDR3 is TGTGCCAGCAGCATCCGACTAGCGGCTTGGAATGAGCAGTTCTTC. It encodes CASSIRLAAWNEQFF. The chain carries TRBV5-6 and TRBJ2-1, with TRBD2 identical over 9 bases. Germline CDR1 and CDR2: SGHDT and YYEEEE. This CDR3 spans 15 amino acids. The V and J ends lost 4 bases and 7 bases, in that order; junction bases with no gene match: 9. The whole variable domain, filled in from reference TRBV5-6 and TRBJ2-1, reads DAGVTQSPTHLIKTRGQQVTLRCSPKSGHDTVSWYQQALGQGPQFIFQYYEEEERQRGNFPDRFSGHQFPNYSSELNVNALLLGDSALYLCASSIRLAAWNEQFFGPGTRLTVL.

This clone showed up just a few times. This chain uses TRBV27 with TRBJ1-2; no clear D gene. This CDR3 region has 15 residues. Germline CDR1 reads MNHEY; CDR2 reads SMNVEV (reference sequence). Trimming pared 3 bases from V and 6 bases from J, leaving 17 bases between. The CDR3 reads CASSLGSSVSNGYTF. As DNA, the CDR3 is TGTGCCAGCAGTTTGGGCTCGTCAGTATCGAATGGCTACACCTTC.

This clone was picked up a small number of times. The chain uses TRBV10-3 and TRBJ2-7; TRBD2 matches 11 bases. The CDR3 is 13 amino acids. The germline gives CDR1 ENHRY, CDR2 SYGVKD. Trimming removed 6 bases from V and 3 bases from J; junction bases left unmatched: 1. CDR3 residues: CAIRTSGGYEQYF. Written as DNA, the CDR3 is TGTGCCATCAGAACTAGCGGGGGCTACGAGCAGTACTTC.

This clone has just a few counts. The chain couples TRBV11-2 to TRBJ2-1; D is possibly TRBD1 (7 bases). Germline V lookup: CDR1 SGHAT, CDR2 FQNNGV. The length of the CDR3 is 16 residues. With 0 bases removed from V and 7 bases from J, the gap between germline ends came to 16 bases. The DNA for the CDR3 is TGTGCCAGCAGCTTAGACAGGGGGGCTGGTGGGAATGAGCAGTTCTTC. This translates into CASSLDRGAGGNEQFF.

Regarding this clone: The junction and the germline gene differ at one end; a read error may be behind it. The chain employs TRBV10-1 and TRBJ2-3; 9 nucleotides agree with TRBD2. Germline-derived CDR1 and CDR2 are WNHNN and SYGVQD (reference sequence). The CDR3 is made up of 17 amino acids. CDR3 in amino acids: CASAKGSSGGYTDTQYF. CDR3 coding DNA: TGCGCCAGCGCTAAGGGAAGTAGCGGGGGATACACAGATACACAGTATTTT.

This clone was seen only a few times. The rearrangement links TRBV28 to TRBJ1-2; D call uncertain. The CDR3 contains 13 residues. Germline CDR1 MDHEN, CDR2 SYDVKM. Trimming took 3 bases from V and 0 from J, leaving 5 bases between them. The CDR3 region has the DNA TGTGCCAGCAGTTTGGCAGCTAACTATGGCTACACCTTC. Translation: CASSLAANYGYTF.

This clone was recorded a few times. The DNA of the CDR3 is TGCGCCAGCAGCTTCGGACTAGCGGGGGACGAGCAGTACTTC. Protein: CASSFGLAGDEQYF. This chain links TRBV5-1 with TRBJ2-7, with 13 bases matching TRBD2. Germline V gene data show CDR1 as SGHRS and CDR2 as YFSETQ. The CDR3 length is 14 residues. After removal of 2 bases from V and 5 bases from J, the junction contained 1 base not matched to a gene.

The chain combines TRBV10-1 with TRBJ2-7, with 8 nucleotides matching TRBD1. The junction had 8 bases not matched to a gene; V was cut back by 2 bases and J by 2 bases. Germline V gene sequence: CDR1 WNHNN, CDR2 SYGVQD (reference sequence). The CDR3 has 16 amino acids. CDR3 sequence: CASSEQGAEFTYEQYF. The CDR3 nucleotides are TGCGCCAGCAGTGAGCAGGGGGCTGAGTTTACCTACGAGCAGTACTTC.

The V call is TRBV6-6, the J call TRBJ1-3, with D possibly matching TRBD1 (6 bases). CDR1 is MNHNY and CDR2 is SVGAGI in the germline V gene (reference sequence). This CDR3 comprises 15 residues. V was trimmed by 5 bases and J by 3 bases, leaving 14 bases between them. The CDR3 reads CASSGPQGLGNTIYF. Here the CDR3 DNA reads TGTGCCAGCAGTGGACCCCAGGGGCTTGGAAACACCATATATTTT.

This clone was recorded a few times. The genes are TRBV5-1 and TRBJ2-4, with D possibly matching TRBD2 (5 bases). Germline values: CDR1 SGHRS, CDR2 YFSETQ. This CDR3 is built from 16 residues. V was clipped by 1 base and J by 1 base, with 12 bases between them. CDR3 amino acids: CASSLRFGEAKNIQYF. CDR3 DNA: TGCGCCAGCAGCTTGAGATTTGGGGAGGCCAAAAACATTCAGTACTTC.

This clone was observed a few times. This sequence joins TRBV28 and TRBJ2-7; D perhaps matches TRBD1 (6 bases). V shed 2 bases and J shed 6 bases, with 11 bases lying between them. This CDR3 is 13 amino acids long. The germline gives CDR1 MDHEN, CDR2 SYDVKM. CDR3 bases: TGTGCCAGCAGTTTACCCACAGGGACCGAGCAGTACTTC. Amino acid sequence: CASSLPTGTEQYF.

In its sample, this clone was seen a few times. The CDR3 DNA is TGCGCCAGCAGCGTCACAGCCTCCTACGAGCAGTACTTC. This codes for CASSVTASYEQYF. The V gene is TRBV5-1, the J gene TRBJ2-7; D gene unclear. CDR1 SGHRS and CDR2 YFSETQ come from the germline V gene. V lost 4 bases and J 0 bases, leaving 8 bases between the germline ends. This CDR3 is built from 13 residues.

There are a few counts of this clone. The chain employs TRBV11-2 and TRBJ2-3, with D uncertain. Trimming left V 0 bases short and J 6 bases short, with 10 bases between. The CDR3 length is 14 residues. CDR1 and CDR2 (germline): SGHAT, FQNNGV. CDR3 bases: TGTGCCAGCAGCTTAGATGGCTTGGCCGATACGCAGTATTTT. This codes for CASSLDGLADTQYF.

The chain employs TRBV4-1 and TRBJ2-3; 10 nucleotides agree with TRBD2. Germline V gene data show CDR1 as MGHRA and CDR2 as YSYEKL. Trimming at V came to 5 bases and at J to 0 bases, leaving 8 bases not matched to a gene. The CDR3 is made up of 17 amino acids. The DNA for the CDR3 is TGCGCCAGCAGCTCCGGACTAGCGGAGAATAGCACAGATACGCAGTATTTT. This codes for CASSSGLAENSTDTQYF.

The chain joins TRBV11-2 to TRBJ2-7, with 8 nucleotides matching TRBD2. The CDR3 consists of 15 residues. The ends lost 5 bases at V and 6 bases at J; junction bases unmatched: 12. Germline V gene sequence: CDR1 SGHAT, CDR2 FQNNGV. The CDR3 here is CASSRGGGTVSEQYF. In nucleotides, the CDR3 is TGTGCCAGCAGCCGGGGGGGCGGGACTGTCAGCGAGCAGTACTTC. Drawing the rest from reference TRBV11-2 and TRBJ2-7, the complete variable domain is EAGVAQSPRYKIIEKRQSVAFWCNPISGHATLYWYQQILGQGPKLLIQFQNNGVVDDSQLPKDRFSAERLKGVDSTLKIQPAKLEDSAVYLCASSRGGGTVSEQYFGPGTRLTVT.

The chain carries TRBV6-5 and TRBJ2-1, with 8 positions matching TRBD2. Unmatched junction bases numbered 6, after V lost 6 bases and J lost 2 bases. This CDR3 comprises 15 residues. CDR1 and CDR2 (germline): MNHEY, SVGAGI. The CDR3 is CASRDPGLAYNEQFF. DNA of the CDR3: TGTGCCAGCAGAGATCCGGGACTAGCCTACAATGAGCAGTTCTTC.